The clone carrying this T cell receptor (beta chain) was counted at least ten times. This record belongs to a study of T cells in Graves' hyperthyroidism and ophthalmopathy. Study context: Peripheral blood collection took place at initial diagnosis, before any treatment.

RNA transcripts yielded amplified TCR beta CDR3 regions. HTBI primers were used for first-round RT-PCR of the TCR CDR3. TCRdb reanalysed the multiplex PCR reads using MiXCR and keeps one entry per CDR3 protein. The table lists a few hundred thousand distinct CDR3 sequences, about 16% of them singletons, with around 28% in the top ten. The CDR3 contains 14 residues. V dropped 3 bases and J dropped 6; count of bases not matched to a gene: 4. Sequenced material: blood. The clonotype originates from a woman in her 30s with Graves' ophthalmopathy. The chain uses TRBV12-3 or TRBV12-4 and TRBJ2-2, with 7 nucleotides matching TRBD2. This CDR3 is CASSFRGESGELFF. The CDR3 nucleotides read TGTGCCAGCAGTTTTCGGGGGGAATCCGGGGAGCTGTTTTTT.